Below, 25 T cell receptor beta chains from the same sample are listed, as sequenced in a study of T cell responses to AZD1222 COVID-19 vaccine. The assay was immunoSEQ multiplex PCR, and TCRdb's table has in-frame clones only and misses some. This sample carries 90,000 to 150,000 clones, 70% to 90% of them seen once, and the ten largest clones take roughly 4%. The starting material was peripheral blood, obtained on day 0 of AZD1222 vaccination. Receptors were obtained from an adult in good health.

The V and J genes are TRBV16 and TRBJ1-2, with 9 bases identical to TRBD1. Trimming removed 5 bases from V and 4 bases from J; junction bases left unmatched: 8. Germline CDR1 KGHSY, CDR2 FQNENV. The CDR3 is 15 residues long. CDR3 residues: CASSLQGASTYGYTF. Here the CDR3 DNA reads TGTGCCAGCAGCTTACAGGGGGCTAGCACCTATGGCTACACCTTC.

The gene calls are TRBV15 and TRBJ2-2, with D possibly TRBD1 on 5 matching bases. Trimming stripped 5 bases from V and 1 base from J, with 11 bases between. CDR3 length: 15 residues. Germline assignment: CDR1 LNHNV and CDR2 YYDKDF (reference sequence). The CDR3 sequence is CATSHTDRNTGELFF. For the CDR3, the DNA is TGTGCCACCAGCCATACCGACAGGAACACCGGGGAGCTGTTTTTT.

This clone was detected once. CDR3 sequence (DNA): TGCGCCAGTGTACTCGGGGGCGAGCAGTACTTC. Translated, it gives CASVLGGEQYF. V is TRBV5-1 and J is TRBJ2-7; D perhaps matches TRBD2 (6 bases). In germline, CDR1 is SGHRS, CDR2 YFSETQ. The V end was cut by 8 bases, the J end by 6 bases, with 12 bases between. The CDR3 extends over 11 amino acids.

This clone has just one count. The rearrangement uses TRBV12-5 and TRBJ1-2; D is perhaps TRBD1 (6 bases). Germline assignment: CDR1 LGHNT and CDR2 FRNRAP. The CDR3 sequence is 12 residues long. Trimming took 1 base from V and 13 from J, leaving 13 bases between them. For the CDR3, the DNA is TGTGCTAGTGGTTTGGACTCCGGGACAAGCACCTTC. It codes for CASGLDSGTSTF.

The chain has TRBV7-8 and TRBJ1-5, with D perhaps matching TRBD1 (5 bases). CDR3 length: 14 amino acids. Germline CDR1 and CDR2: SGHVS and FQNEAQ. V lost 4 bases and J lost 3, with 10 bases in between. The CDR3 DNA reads TGTGCCAGCAGCTCCACAGGATTCAATCAGCCCCAGCATTTT. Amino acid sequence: CASSSTGFNQPQHF.

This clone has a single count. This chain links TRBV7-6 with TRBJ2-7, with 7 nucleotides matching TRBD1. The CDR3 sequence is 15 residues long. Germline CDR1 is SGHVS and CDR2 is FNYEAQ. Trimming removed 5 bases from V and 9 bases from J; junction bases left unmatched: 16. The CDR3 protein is CASSPHSGKGAGQYF. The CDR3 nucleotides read TGTGCCAGCAGCCCACACTCGGGAAAGGGGGCAGGGCAGTACTTC.

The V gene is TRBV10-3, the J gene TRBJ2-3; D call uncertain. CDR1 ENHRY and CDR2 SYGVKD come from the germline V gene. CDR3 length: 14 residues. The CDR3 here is CASDPGSQADTQYF. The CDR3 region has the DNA TGTGCATCTGACCCGGGCTCTCAGGCAGATACGCAGTATTTT.

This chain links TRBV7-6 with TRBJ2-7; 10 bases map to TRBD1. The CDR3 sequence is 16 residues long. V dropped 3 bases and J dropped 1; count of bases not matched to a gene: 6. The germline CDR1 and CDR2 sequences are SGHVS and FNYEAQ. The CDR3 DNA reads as TGTGCCAGCAGCTTGGGGACAGGGGAGATATCCTACGAGCAGTACTTC. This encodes CASSLGTGEISYEQYF. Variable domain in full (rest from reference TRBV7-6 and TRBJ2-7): GAGVSQSPRYKVTKRGQDVALRCDPISGHVSLYWYRQALGQGPEFLTYFNYEAQQDKSGLPNDRFSAERPEGSISTLTIQRTEQRDSAMYRCASSLGTGEISYEQYFGPGTRLTVT.

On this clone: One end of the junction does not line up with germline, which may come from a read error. The DNA of the CDR3 is TGTGCCAGCACCGACCCCCCTTTCAGCGGTCGTCAGCTCTTT. Its translation: CASTDPPFSGRQLF. The rearrangement joins TRBV7-2 to TRBJ1-1; D is uncertain. Germline V CDR1 and CDR2: SGHTA, FQGNSA. This CDR3 comprises 14 residues. Supplemented by reference TRBV7-2 and TRBJ1-1, the full variable domain reads GAGVSQSPSNKVTEKGKDVELRCDPISGHTALYWYRQSLGQGLEFLIYFQGNSAPDKSGLPSDRFSAERTGGSVSTLTIQRTQQEDSAVYLCASTDPPFSGRQLFGQGTRLTVV.

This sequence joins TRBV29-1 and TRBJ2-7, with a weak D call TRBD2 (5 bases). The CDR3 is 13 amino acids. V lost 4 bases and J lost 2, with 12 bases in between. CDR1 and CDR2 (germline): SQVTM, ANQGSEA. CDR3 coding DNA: TGCAGCGTTGGCGGGTCTCCCACCTACGAGCAGTACTTC. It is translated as CSVGGSPTYEQYF.

This CDR3 is CSASPAGGELSEQYF. Written as DNA, the CDR3 is TGCAGTGCTAGTCCGGCGGGGGGTGAATTGAGCGAGCAGTACTTC. V is TRBV20-1 and J is TRBJ2-7; 8 bases agree with TRBD2. Germline CDR1 DFQATT, CDR2 SNEGSKA (reference sequence). J gave up 6 bases and V 3 bases, and 13 bases lay outside the gene matches. The CDR3 is made up of 15 amino acids.

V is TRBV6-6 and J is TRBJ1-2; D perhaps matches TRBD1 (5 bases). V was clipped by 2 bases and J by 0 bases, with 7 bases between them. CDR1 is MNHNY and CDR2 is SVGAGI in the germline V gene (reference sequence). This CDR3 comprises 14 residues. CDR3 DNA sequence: TGTGCCAGCAGTTACGGGGCGTCTAACTATGGCTACACCTTC. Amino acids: CASSYGASNYGYTF.

This CDR3 is CASALGGARNEQFF. CDR3 DNA: TGTGCTAGTGCCCTGGGGGGGGCCCGCAATGAGCAGTTCTTC. V and J are TRBV12-5 and TRBJ2-1; a weak D match, TRBD2 (7 bases). Trimming cost V 7 bases and J 6 bases, with 16 bases left between them. Germline loops: CDR1 LGHNT, CDR2 FRNRAP. The CDR3 length is 14 residues.

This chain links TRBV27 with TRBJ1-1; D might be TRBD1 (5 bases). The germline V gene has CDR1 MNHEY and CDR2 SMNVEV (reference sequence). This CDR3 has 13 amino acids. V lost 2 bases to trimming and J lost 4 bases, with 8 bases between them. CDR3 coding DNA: TGTGCCAGCAGTTTACAGGGAGGCACTGAAGCTTTCTTT. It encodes CASSLQGGTEAFF.

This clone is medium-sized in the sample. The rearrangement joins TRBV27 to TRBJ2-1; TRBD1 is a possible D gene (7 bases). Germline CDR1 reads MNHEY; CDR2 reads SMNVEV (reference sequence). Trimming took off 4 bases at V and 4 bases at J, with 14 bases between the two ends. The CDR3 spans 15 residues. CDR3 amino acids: CASSWRDSSYNEQFF. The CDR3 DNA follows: TGTGCCAGCAGTTGGAGGGACAGCAGTTACAATGAGCAGTTCTTC.

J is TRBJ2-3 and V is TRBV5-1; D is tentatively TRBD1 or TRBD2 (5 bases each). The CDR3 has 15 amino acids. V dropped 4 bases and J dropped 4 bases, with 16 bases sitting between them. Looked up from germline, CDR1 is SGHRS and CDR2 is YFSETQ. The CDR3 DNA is TGCGCCAGCAGCCCAGCTTGGGGGTGGGCAGATACGCAGTATTTT. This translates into CASSPAWGWADTQYF.

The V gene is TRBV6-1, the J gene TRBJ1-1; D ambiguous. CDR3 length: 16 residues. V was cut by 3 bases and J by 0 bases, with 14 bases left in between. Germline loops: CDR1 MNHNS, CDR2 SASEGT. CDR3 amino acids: CASSELGGTMNTEAFF. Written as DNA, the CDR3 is TGTGCCAGCAGTGAGTTAGGTGGAACCATGAACACTGAAGCTTTCTTT.

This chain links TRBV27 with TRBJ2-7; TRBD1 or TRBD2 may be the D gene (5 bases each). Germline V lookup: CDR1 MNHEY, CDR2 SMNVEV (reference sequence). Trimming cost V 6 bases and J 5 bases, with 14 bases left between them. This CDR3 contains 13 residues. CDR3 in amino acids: CASSQGLGNEQYF. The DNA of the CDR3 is TGTGCCAGCAGCCAGGGTCTCGGGAACGAGCAGTACTTC.

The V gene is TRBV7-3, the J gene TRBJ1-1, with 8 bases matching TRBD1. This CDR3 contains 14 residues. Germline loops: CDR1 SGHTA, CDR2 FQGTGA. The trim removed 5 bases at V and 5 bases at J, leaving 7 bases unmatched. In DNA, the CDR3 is TGTGCCAGCAGCGCCCAGACAGGGGATACTGAAGCTTTCTTT. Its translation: CASSAQTGDTEAFF.

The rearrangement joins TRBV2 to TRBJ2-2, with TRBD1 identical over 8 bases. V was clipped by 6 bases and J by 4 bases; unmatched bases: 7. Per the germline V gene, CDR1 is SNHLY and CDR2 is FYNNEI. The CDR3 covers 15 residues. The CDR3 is CASRPGGVSTGELFF. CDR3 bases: TGTGCCAGCAGGCCAGGGGGCGTGAGCACCGGGGAGCTGTTTTTT.

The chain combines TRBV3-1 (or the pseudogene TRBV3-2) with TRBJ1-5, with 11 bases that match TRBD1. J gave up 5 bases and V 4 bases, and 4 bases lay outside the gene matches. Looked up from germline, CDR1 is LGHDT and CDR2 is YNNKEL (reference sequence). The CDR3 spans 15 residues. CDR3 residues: CASSLSDRGHQPQHF. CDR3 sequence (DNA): TGTGCCAGCAGCCTCTCGGACAGGGGGCATCAGCCCCAGCATTTT.

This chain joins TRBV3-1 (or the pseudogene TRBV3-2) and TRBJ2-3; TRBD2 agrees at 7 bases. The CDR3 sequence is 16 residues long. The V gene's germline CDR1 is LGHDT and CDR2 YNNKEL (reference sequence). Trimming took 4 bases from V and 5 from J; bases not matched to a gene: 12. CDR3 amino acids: CASSPGLAGEEDTQYF. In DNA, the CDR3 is TGTGCCAGCAGCCCCGGACTGGCGGGGGAGGAAGATACGCAGTATTTT.

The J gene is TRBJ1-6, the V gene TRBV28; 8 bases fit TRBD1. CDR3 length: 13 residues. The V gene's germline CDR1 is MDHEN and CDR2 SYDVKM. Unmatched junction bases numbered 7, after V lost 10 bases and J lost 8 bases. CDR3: CATHDRGYSPLHF. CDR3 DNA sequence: TGTGCCACACACGACAGGGGTTATTCACCCCTCCACTTT.

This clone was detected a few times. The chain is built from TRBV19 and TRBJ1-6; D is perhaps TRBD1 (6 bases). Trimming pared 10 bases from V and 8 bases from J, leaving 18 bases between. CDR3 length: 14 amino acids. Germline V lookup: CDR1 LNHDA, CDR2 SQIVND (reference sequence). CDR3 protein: CATRQARGYSPLHF. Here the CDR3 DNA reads TGTGCCACAAGACAGGCGAGGGGCTATTCACCCCTCCACTTT.

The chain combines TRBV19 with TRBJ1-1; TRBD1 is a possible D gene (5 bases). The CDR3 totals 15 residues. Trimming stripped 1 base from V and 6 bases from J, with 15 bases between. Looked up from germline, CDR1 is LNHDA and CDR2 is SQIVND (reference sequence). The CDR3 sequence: CASSIGKSRGAEAFF. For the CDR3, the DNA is TGTGCCAGTAGTATAGGAAAATCACGGGGCGCTGAAGCTTTCTTT. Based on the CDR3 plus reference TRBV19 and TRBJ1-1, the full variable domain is DGGITQSPKYLFRKEGQNVTLSCEQNLNHDAMYWYRQDPGQGLRLIYYSQIVNDFQKGDIAEGYSVSREKKESFPLTVTSAQKNPTAFYLCASSIGKSRGAEAFFGQGTRLTVV.